Each of the 28 T cell receptor beta chains below was sequenced from the same sample in a study of response to subunit inactivated influenza vaccine. TCRdb re-derived calls from the RT-PCR reads in MiXCR, one entry per CDR3 protein. There are about 520,000 distinct CDR3 sequences in the sample; about 25% occur only once, and under 2.5% lies in the top ten. Sequences were derived from CD4+ T cells sorted from PBMCs, sampled 4 to 6 days after vaccination. All receptors derive from a man in his forties or fifties who received an inactivated influenza vaccine.

J is TRBJ2-7 and V is TRBV24-1; D is undetermined. Trimming stripped 3 bases from V and 6 bases from J, with 14 bases between. This CDR3 has 14 amino acids. Germline values: CDR1 KGHDR, CDR2 SFDVKD. CDR3 DNA sequence: TGTGCCACCAGTGATGGAAGCACAGCAAGCGAGCAGTACTTC. The encoded protein is CATSDGSTASEQYF.

This chain connects TRBV20-1 to TRBJ2-5; TRBD2 might be the D (6 bases). V dropped 3 bases and J dropped 5 bases, with 16 bases sitting between them. Germline loops: CDR1 DFQATT, CDR2 SNEGSKA (reference sequence). This CDR3 spans 14 amino acids. CDR3 DNA sequence: TGCAGTGCTAGCGGGAGCGAATTGGTGGAGACCCAGTACTTC. Protein sequence: CSASGSELVETQYF.

V and J are TRBV12-3 or TRBV12-4 and TRBJ2-6; 9 bases are shared with TRBD1. The CDR3 is made up of 15 amino acids. J lost 0 bases, V lost 10 bases, and 4 bases had no gene match. The CDR3 DNA reads TGTGCCATCGGGACAGGGTACTCTGGGGCCAACGTCCTGACTTTC. Encoded protein: CAIGTGYSGANVLTF.

This clonotype was observed a few times. The chain combines TRBV4-2 with TRBJ2-7; a possible D gene is TRBD2 (6 bases). The CDR3 runs 13 residues. Trimming took off 7 bases at V and 10 bases at J, with 20 bases between the two ends. Germline CDR1 LGHNA, CDR2 YNFKEQ. Written as DNA, the CDR3 is TGTGCCAGCACTAACGCGGGATCTACGGAACAGTACTTC. This gives the protein CASTNAGSTEQYF.

The chain has TRBV7-9 and TRBJ2-3, with a possible D match to TRBD2 (7 bases). CDR1 and CDR2 from the germline V gene are SEHNR and FQNEAQ (reference sequence). CDR3 length: 16 amino acids. V lost 2 bases and J lost 0, with 12 bases in between. The CDR3 sequence is CASSLRGAQSTDTQYF. In DNA form, the CDR3 reads TGTGCCAGCAGCTTACGGGGGGCTCAGAGCACAGATACGCAGTATTTT.

The chain links TRBV20-1 to TRBJ1-5; 7 bases are a match to TRBD1. This CDR3 has 14 residues. CDR1 is DFQATT, CDR2 SNEGSKA, per germline (reference sequence). The ends lost 3 bases at V and 9 bases at J; junction bases unmatched: 11. In DNA, the CDR3 is TGCAGTGCTAGTAAGGCACAGGGGCTAGGGCCCCAGCATTTT. Its protein is CSASKAQGLGPQHF.

This chain links TRBV28 with TRBJ1-3; D may be TRBD1 (5 bases). Trimming pared 5 bases from V and 2 bases from J, leaving 10 bases between. Per germline, CDR1 MDHEN and CDR2 SYDVKM. The CDR3 length is 14 residues. The CDR3 sequence: CASSPLTAGNTIYF. In DNA form, the CDR3 reads TGTGCCAGCAGTCCCCTGACAGCTGGAAACACCATATATTTT. Using reference TRBV28 and TRBJ1-3 for the parts outside the CDR3, the full variable domain is DVKVTQSSRYLVKRTGEKVFLECVQDMDHENMFWYRQDPGLGLRLIYFSYDVKMKEKGDIPEGYSVSREKKERFSLILESASTNQTSMYLCASSPLTAGNTIYFGEGSWLTVV.

There are a few counts of this clonotype. The V gene is TRBV12-3 or TRBV12-4, the J gene TRBJ2-7; 9 nucleotides agree with TRBD1. Germline trimming cut 5 bases from V and 0 bases from J; bases unmatched to any gene: 8. CDR3 length: 16 amino acids. CDR3 region: CASSPGQGMGSYEQYF. The CDR3 region has the DNA TGTGCCAGCAGTCCCGGACAGGGGATGGGCTCCTACGAGCAGTACTTC.

The V call is TRBV4-1, the J call TRBJ2-1; TRBD2 matches at 11 bases. Germline CDR1 and CDR2: MGHRA and YSYEKL. J was trimmed by 9 bases and V by 4 bases; bases with no gene match: 8. The CDR3 has 15 residues. The DNA of the CDR3 is TGCGCCAGCAGCCGTCAAGTAGCGGGAGGGCTTGAGCAGTTCTTC. Its translation is CASSRQVAGGLEQFF.

This clonotype has ten or more counts. The V call is TRBV4-3, the J call TRBJ2-5; 10 nucleotides agree with TRBD2. CDR1 LGHNA and CDR2 YSLEER come from the germline V gene. CDR3 length: 16 amino acids. Germline trimming cut 4 bases from V and 5 bases from J; bases unmatched to any gene: 10. In nucleotides, the CDR3 is TGCGCCAGCAGCCCCCTAGGAGCGGGAGGGCCGGAGACCCAGTACTTC. Translated: CASSPLGAGGPETQYF.

This sequence joins TRBV10-3 and TRBJ1-1, with D hard to call. Germline CDR1 and CDR2: ENHRY and SYGVKD. There are 12 residues in the CDR3. V shed 3 bases and J shed 4 bases, with 6 bases lying between them. CDR3 nucleotides: TGTGCCATCAGTGAACAAGGCACTGAAGCTTTCTTT. This encodes CAISEQGTEAFF.

This chain joins TRBV15 and TRBJ1-4; no reliable D call. Germline loops: CDR1 LNHNV, CDR2 YYDKDF (reference sequence). Trimming cost V 1 base and J 0 bases, with 6 bases left between them. This CDR3 contains 15 residues. CDR3 coding DNA: TGTGCCACCAGCAGAGGAGGTGCAACTAATGAAAAACTGTTTTTT. It translates to CATSRGGATNEKLFF.

The chain couples TRBV7-9 to TRBJ2-1; 11 bases match TRBD2. The CDR3 loop spans 15 amino acids. Germline CDR1 is SEHNR and CDR2 is FQNEAQ (reference sequence). V lost 2 bases, J lost 8 bases, and 5 bases stayed unmatched. The CDR3 nucleotides read TGTGCCAGCAGCTTACCGACTAGCGGGAATCATGAGCAGTTCTTC. Its protein product is CASSLPTSGNHEQFF.

This clonotype was seen only a few times. The chain links TRBV18 to TRBJ2-7, with 7 nucleotides matching TRBD1. Germline assignment: CDR1 KGHSH and CDR2 LQKENI. The V gene end was trimmed by 5 bases and the J gene end by 7 bases; junction bases not matched to a gene: 17. The CDR3 covers 16 residues. The CDR3 sequence is CASSSGLSDRPFEQYF. CDR3 coding DNA: TGTGCCAGCTCATCAGGCCTCTCGGACAGGCCCTTTGAGCAGTACTTC.

The rearrangement links TRBV29-1 to TRBJ2-5; a weak D match, TRBD1 (5 bases). Trimming cost V 3 bases and J 5 bases, with 13 bases left between them. Germline CDR1 is SQVTM and CDR2 is ANQGSEA. This CDR3 is built from 13 residues. CDR3 region: CSVDSGRSETQYF. CDR3 DNA sequence: TGCAGCGTTGATTCAGGGCGGTCGGAGACCCAGTACTTC.

The chain recombines TRBV11-3 with TRBJ2-1; maybe TRBD2 (6 bases). Germline V gene sequence: CDR1 SGHNT, CDR2 YENEEA. Trimming pared 3 bases from V and 8 bases from J, leaving 20 bases between. The CDR3 has 16 amino acids. The CDR3: CASSFSGIGGLDEQFF. In DNA, the CDR3 is TGTGCCAGCAGCTTTTCAGGTATCGGGGGATTGGATGAGCAGTTCTTC.

V is TRBV28 and J is TRBJ1-4; D may be TRBD1 (5 bases). Per germline, CDR1 MDHEN and CDR2 SYDVKM. Trimming shortened V by 5 bases and J by 7 bases, and 14 bases separated the two germline ends. CDR3 length: 14 residues. The CDR3 region is CASSAGGLGEKLFF. The CDR3 DNA sequence: TGTGCCAGCAGTGCGGGGGGACTTGGTGAAAAACTGTTTTTT.

The chain recombines TRBV20-1 with TRBJ2-1, with TRBD2 matching 10 bases. The CDR3 runs 15 residues. CDR1 is DFQATT and CDR2 is SNEGSKA in the germline V gene (reference sequence). Unmatched junction bases numbered 3, after V lost 1 base and J lost 3 bases. The CDR3 nucleotides are TGCAGTGCTAGAGGGGGACTAGCGAACTACAATGAGCAGTTCTTC. Translation: CSARGGLANYNEQFF.

This chain connects TRBV29-1 to TRBJ2-2; 7 bases align to TRBD2. Germline CDR1 SQVTM, CDR2 ANQGSEA. The CDR3 sequence is 14 residues long. J lost 0 bases, V lost 6 bases, and 4 bases had no gene match. The CDR3 here is CSVALAANTGELFF. The CDR3 DNA sequence: TGCAGCGTGGCGCTAGCGGCGAACACCGGGGAGCTGTTTTTT.

The J gene is TRBJ2-2, the V gene TRBV9; TRBD1 might be the D (6 bases). The V end was cut by 0 bases, the J end by 6 bases, with 15 bases between. This CDR3 contains 16 residues. Germline V gives CDR1 SGDLS, CDR2 YYNGEE. CDR3 in amino acids: CASSVGNSRGAGELFF. CDR3 DNA: TGTGCCAGCAGCGTAGGAAATTCCAGGGGAGCCGGGGAGCTGTTTTTT.

The genes are TRBV7-6 and TRBJ2-3; TRBD2 aligns across 14 bases. Germline assignment: CDR1 SGHVS and CDR2 FNYEAQ. Trimming cost V 5 bases and J 13 bases; bases outside gene matches: 8. The CDR3 totals 14 residues. The CDR3, as DNA: TGTGCCAGCAGCCTGGGGACTAGCGGGGGCAGAGAGTATTTT. Translation: CASSLGTSGGREYF. The full variable domain, in which reference TRBV7-6 and TRBJ2-3 provide the parts outside the CDR3, is GAGVSQSPRYKVTKRGQDVALRCDPISGHVSLYWYRQALGQGPEFLTYFNYEAQQDKSGLPNDRFSAERPEGSISTLTIQRTEQRDSAMYRCASSLGTSGGREYFGPGTRLTVL.

This clonotype was seen a handful of times. The chain uses TRBV12-3 or TRBV12-4 and TRBJ2-1; 10 bases are a match to TRBD2. The length of the CDR3 is 14 residues. V shed 6 bases, J shed 4 bases, and the junction held 3 bases outside the gene matches. CDR3 DNA sequence: TGTGCCAGCAGCGGACTAGCGGCTTACAATGAGCAGTTCTTC. Translated: CASSGLAAYNEQFF.

J is TRBJ2-1 and V is TRBV5-4, with 9 bases fitting TRBD2. In germline, CDR1 is SGHNT, CDR2 YYREEE (reference sequence). The CDR3 runs 21 residues. Trimming took 0 bases from V and 0 from J; bases not matched to a gene: 16. CDR3 sequence (DNA): TGTGCCAGCAGCTTGGCCGCGGCTAGCGGGATCGGCCATAGCTCCTACAATGAGCAGTTCTTC. This gives the protein CASSLAAASGIGHSSYNEQFF.

This rearrangement joins TRBV20-1 to TRBJ1-1; D ambiguous. Germline assignment: CDR1 DFQATT and CDR2 SNEGSKA (reference sequence). Trimming stripped 2 bases from V and 3 bases from J, with 10 bases between. The CDR3 totals 13 residues. The CDR3 loop is CSARRTTYTEAFF. The DNA of the CDR3 is TGCAGTGCTAGAAGGACCACATACACTGAAGCTTTCTTT.

There are a few counts of this clonotype. This chain links TRBV11-1 with TRBJ2-7; 7 bases are shared with TRBD1. Per germline, CDR1 SGHAT and CDR2 FQDESV (reference sequence). CDR3 length equals 18 residues. J lost 4 bases, V lost 1 base, and 16 bases had no gene match. The CDR3 is CASSLVPFWGQTIYEQYF. The CDR3 DNA is TGTGCCAGCAGCTTAGTACCGTTTTGGGGACAGACGATTTACGAGCAGTACTTC.

As for this clonotype: The germline gene is not matched at one end of the junction; a read error may be the cause. The CDR3 sequence: CASSLDDTDRAYTLAF. For the CDR3, the DNA is TGTGCCAGCAGCTTAGACGACACGGACAGGGCCTACACTCTAGCCTTT. The chain links TRBV13 to TRBJ1-1, with TRBD1 identical over 8 bases. Germline values: CDR1 PRHDT, CDR2 FYEKMQ (reference sequence). The CDR3 length is 16 residues.

The V gene is TRBV6-1, the J gene TRBJ2-7; D gene unclear. CDR1 is MNHNS and CDR2 is SASEGT in the germline V gene. V was shortened by 6 bases and J by 1 base, with 10 bases between the two germline ends. This CDR3 region has 13 residues. This CDR3 is CASRRFGSYEQYF. As DNA, the CDR3 is TGTGCCAGCAGAAGATTTGGATCCTACGAGCAGTACTTC.

This clonotype has a handful of counts. The rearrangement links TRBV15 to TRBJ2-5; 12 nucleotides agree with TRBD2. Per germline, CDR1 LNHNV and CDR2 YYDKDF (reference sequence). With 4 bases clipped from V and 1 base from J, the junction kept 4 bases outside the gene matches. CDR3 length equals 16 residues. CDR3 loop: CATSNGLAGSQETQYF. In nucleotides, the CDR3 is TGTGCCACCAGCAACGGACTAGCGGGAAGCCAAGAGACCCAGTACTTC.